One sample yielded the 28 T cell receptor beta chains listed below, sequenced in a study of T cells in localized non-small cell lung cancer. Sequencing used immunoSEQ multiplex PCR; TCRdb keeps in-frame clones, though not all of them. The data contain under 50,000 clones, just over 85% of them singletons. The sequenced sample was peripheral blood mononuclear cells, obtained before any cancer treatment. Receptors were obtained from a male donor older than 55 with stage II lung adenocarcinoma.

This clone was found a few times. The V call is TRBV10-1, the J call TRBJ2-5; 8 bases fit TRBD2. V shed 0 bases and J 2 bases; nucleotides not matched to a gene: 2. Germline V gives CDR1 WNHNN, CDR2 SYGVQD (reference sequence). This CDR3 contains 15 residues. The CDR3 nucleotides read TGCGCCAGCAGTGAGTCGACTAGCGAACAAGAGACCCAGTACTTC. This gives the protein CASSESTSEQETQYF.

The CDR3 protein is CASSLAGTSGRAAETQYF. The CDR3 nucleotides read TGCGCCAGCAGCTTGGCGGGTACTAGCGGGAGGGCCGCGGAGACCCAGTACTTC. The gene calls are TRBV5-1 and TRBJ2-5; the match to TRBD2 covers 13 bases. Germline CDR1 and CDR2: SGHRS and YFSETQ. This CDR3 comprises 18 residues. Germline trimming cut 0 bases from V and 5 bases from J; bases unmatched to any gene: 10.

The V gene is TRBV6-5, the J gene TRBJ2-7; D is undetermined. CDR1 is MNHEY and CDR2 is SVGAGI in the germline V gene. V was pared by 9 bases and J by 4 bases, with 10 bases between. This CDR3 has 11 amino acids. The CDR3 nucleotides are TGTGCCAGTAATGCGCGGTACGAGCAGTACTTC. This codes for CASNARYEQYF.

DNA for the CDR3: TGTGCCAGCAGCCCGGGACAGGTAAACGTCCTGACTTTC. Amino acid sequence: CASSPGQVNVLTF. The rearrangement joins TRBV7-9 to TRBJ2-6; 8 bases align to TRBD1. CDR1 SEHNR and CDR2 FQNEAQ come from the germline V gene (reference sequence). With V trimmed by 5 bases and J by 10 bases, 4 bases remained unmatched. The CDR3 runs 13 residues.

The CDR3 DNA follows: TGTGCCAGCAGCCAAGACTGGACCCGGACCGGGGAGCTGTTTTTT. The encoded protein is CASSQDWTRTGELFF. The V gene is TRBV4-2, the J gene TRBJ2-2; D not resolved. CDR1 and CDR2 (germline): LGHNA, YNFKEQ. The CDR3 covers 15 residues. V gave up 0 bases and J gave up 5 bases, with 10 bases separating them.

The chain joins TRBV10-2 to TRBJ1-2, with D possibly matching TRBD1 (5 bases). The V gene lost 9 bases and the J gene lost 4 bases, with 15 bases spanning the gap. CDR3 size: 13 residues. CDR1 is WSHSY and CDR2 is SAAADI in the germline V gene. The CDR3: CASSFRGLYGYTF. The CDR3 nucleotides read TGCGCCAGTTCCTTCCGGGGCCTCTATGGCTACACCTTC.

This chain joins TRBV28 and TRBJ2-3; D perhaps matches TRBD2 (6 bases). Germline V gene data show CDR1 as MDHEN and CDR2 as SYDVKM. Trimming left V 6 bases short and J 5 bases short, with 18 bases between. The CDR3 consists of 15 residues. The CDR3 nucleotides are TGTGCCAGCAGGGGGGGTGGGAGTCGAGGAGATACGCAGTATTTT. Protein: CASRGGGSRGDTQYF.

This chain connects TRBV5-6 to TRBJ2-7; D is uncertain. This CDR3 has 12 amino acids. V gave up 0 bases and J gave up 2 bases, with 3 bases separating them. CDR1 is SGHDT, CDR2 YYEEEE, per germline. The CDR3 sequence: CASSLATYEQYF. In DNA form, the CDR3 reads TGTGCCAGCAGCTTGGCGACCTACGAGCAGTACTTC.

The rearrangement uses TRBV11-1 and TRBJ2-7; D possibly corresponds to TRBD2 (6 bases). The CDR3 totals 19 residues. Germline V CDR1 and CDR2: SGHAT, FQDESV (reference sequence). V lost 6 bases and J lost 3, with 30 bases in between. DNA for the CDR3: TGTGCCAGCAGTTTCGCCGAAAGATCCGGGACTCCCCCGTTCTACGAGCAGTACTTC. Translated: CASSFAERSGTPPFYEQYF. Full variable domain (missing parts from reference TRBV11-1 and TRBJ2-7): EAEVAQSPRYKITEKSQAVAFWCDPISGHATLYWYRQILGQGPELLVQFQDESVVDDSQLPKDRFSAERLKGVDSTLKIQPAELGDSAMYLCASSFAERSGTPPFYEQYFGPGTRLTVT.

V gene TRBV6-5 combines with J gene TRBJ1-1; D remains unclear. Germline values: CDR1 MNHEY, CDR2 SVGAGI. Trimming stripped 0 bases from V and 7 bases from J, with 9 bases between. The CDR3 is 13 residues long. CDR3 loop: CASSYSIVFEAFF. The CDR3 DNA follows: TGTGCCAGCAGTTACTCGATAGTCTTTGAAGCTTTCTTT.

The chain uses TRBV19 and TRBJ1-3, with D unresolved. CDR1 and CDR2 (germline): LNHDA, SQIVND (reference sequence). Trimming removed 3 bases at V and 0 bases at J, with 12 bases between. The CDR3 is made up of 16 amino acids. In DNA form, the CDR3 reads TGTGCCAGTAGTATGCGGGTCCTGAGCTCTGGAAACACCATATATTTT. It encodes CASSMRVLSSGNTIYF. The whole variable domain, remainder taken from reference TRBV19 and TRBJ1-3, is DGGITQSPKYLFRKEGQNVTLSCEQNLNHDAMYWYRQDPGQGLRLIYYSQIVNDFQKGDIAEGYSVSREKKESFPLTVTSAQKNPTAFYLCASSMRVLSSGNTIYFGEGSWLTVV.

The J gene is TRBJ1-1, the V gene TRBV5-6; tentative D call: TRBD1 (6 bases). The germline V and J ends were trimmed by 4 bases and 4 bases, with 14 bases remaining between them. Germline V CDR1 and CDR2: SGHDT, YYEEEE. This CDR3 region has 14 residues. The CDR3 DNA reads TGTGCCAGCAGCAGTAACAGGGTTCGCACTGAAGCTTTCTTT. This sequence encodes CASSSNRVRTEAFF. Together with reference TRBV5-6 and TRBJ1-1, the CDR3 gives the full variable domain: DAGVTQSPTHLIKTRGQQVTLRCSPKSGHDTVSWYQQALGQGPQFIFQYYEEEERQRGNFPDRFSGHQFPNYSSELNVNALLLGDSALYLCASSSNRVRTEAFFGQGTRLTVV.

The rearrangement joins TRBV11-2 to TRBJ1-2; 7 nucleotides align to TRBD1. Trimming at V came to 5 bases and at J to 5 bases, leaving 11 bases not matched to a gene. Germline V gene lookup returns CDR1 SGHAT and CDR2 FQNNGV. The CDR3 length is 15 residues. CDR3 in amino acids: CASSQGGADLYGYTF. DNA of the CDR3: TGTGCCAGCAGCCAAGGGGGCGCTGACCTTTATGGCTACACCTTC. Based on the CDR3 plus reference TRBV11-2 and TRBJ1-2, the full variable domain is EAGVAQSPRYKIIEKRQSVAFWCNPISGHATLYWYQQILGQGPKLLIQFQNNGVVDDSQLPKDRFSAERLKGVDSTLKIQPAKLEDSAVYLCASSQGGADLYGYTFGSGTRLTVV.

This chain connects TRBV7-3 to TRBJ2-2, with 7 bases lining up with TRBD2. The CDR3 consists of 15 residues. Looked up from germline, CDR1 is SGHTA and CDR2 is FQGTGA. The J segment lost 7 bases and the V segment lost 5 bases, leaving 10 bases of the junction unmatched. The CDR3 sequence: CASSPGAGANGELFF. In nucleotides, the CDR3 is TGTGCCAGCAGCCCCGGGGCGGGAGCTAACGGGGAGCTGTTTTTT.

This chain connects TRBV28 to TRBJ2-5; D is perhaps TRBD1 (5 bases). The CDR3 consists of 14 residues. Trimming took 1 base from V and 2 from J, leaving 8 bases between them. Per the germline V gene, CDR1 is MDHEN and CDR2 is SYDVKM. CDR3 sequence (DNA): TGTGCCAGCAGTTTATCACAGGTTCAAGAGACCCAGTACTTC. The encoded protein is CASSLSQVQETQYF.

The V and J genes are TRBV28 and TRBJ1-4; D remains ambiguous. CDR1 is MDHEN, CDR2 SYDVKM, per germline. CDR3 length: 10 amino acids. Trimming took off 5 bases at V and 7 bases at J, with 2 bases between the two ends. This CDR3 reads CASSSEKLFF. CDR3 coding DNA: TGTGCCAGCAGTAGTGAAAAACTGTTTTTT.

This clone was seen a single time. The genes are TRBV5-8 and TRBJ1-2; D is ambiguous. Germline CDR1 SGHTS, CDR2 YDEGEE. The CDR3 is 14 residues long. The V gene lost 1 base and the J gene lost 4 bases, with 11 bases spanning the gap. In DNA form, the CDR3 reads TGTGCCAGCAGCTTGACCTCCAAAGGCTATGGCTACACCTTC. The encoded protein is CASSLTSKGYGYTF.

This clone was seen a handful of times. The chain links TRBV7-9 to TRBJ1-5; perhaps TRBD1 as D (5 bases). Germline V gives CDR1 SEHNR, CDR2 FQNEAQ (reference sequence). The V gene lost 5 bases and the J gene lost 7 bases, with 15 bases spanning the gap. This CDR3 region has 14 residues. The CDR3 DNA follows: TGTGCCAGCAGCACCAACTACGACAGACAGCCCCAGCATTTT. The encoded protein is CASSTNYDRQPQHF.

The rearrangement joins TRBV30 to TRBJ2-2; D perhaps matches TRBD2 (5 bases). The germline gives CDR1 GTSNPN, CDR2 SVGIG (reference sequence). This CDR3 is built from 14 residues. The ends were cut back, 2 bases at V and 6 bases at J, with 13 bases in the middle. CDR3 region: CAWSWGSEAGELFF. Written as DNA, the CDR3 is TGTGCCTGGAGTTGGGGTAGCGAGGCCGGGGAGCTGTTTTTT.

This chain uses TRBV7-2 with TRBJ2-3; 7 bases map to TRBD1. From germline, CDR1 is SGHTA and CDR2 FQGNSA. The CDR3 contains 15 residues. J was trimmed by 8 bases and V by 4 bases; bases with no gene match: 12. CDR3 sequence reads: CASSSRTGRMTTQYF. In nucleotides, the CDR3 is TGTGCCAGCAGCTCAAGGACAGGCCGGATGACTACGCAGTATTTT.

The chain combines TRBV28 with TRBJ2-7; 10 bases are shared with TRBD2. V gave up 3 bases and J gave up 6 bases; unmatched junction bases: 8. The CDR3 loop spans 15 amino acids. Germline V CDR1 and CDR2: MDHEN, SYDVKM. CDR3 DNA: TGTGCCAGCAGTTTGAGCGGGAGGGCCGGGCGCGAGCAGTACTTC. Residues: CASSLSGRAGREQYF.

This sequence joins TRBV25-1 and TRBJ1-1; tentative D call: TRBD1 (5 bases). The CDR3 runs 12 residues. V was cut by 4 bases and J by 10 bases, with 13 bases left in between. Germline CDR1 reads MGHDK; CDR2 reads SYGVNS. CDR3 in amino acids: CASSGGPGRAFF. For the CDR3, the DNA is TGTGCCAGCAGTGGCGGGCCAGGGAGAGCTTTCTTT.

The chain is built from TRBV7-9 and TRBJ2-2; perhaps TRBD1 as D (6 bases). CDR3 length: 16 residues. V lost 0 bases to trimming and J lost 1 base, with 9 bases between them. The germline gives CDR1 SEHNR, CDR2 FQNEAQ (reference sequence). The CDR3 DNA follows: TGTGCCAGCAGCTTAGCCAGGGGTGAGAACACCGGGGAGCTGTTTTTT. Translating gives CASSLARGENTGELFF.

By share of the sample, this clone is medium-sized. The J gene is TRBJ1-1, the V gene TRBV5-1, with unresolved D. The CDR3 covers 14 residues. Looked up from germline, CDR1 is SGHRS and CDR2 is YFSETQ. The V end was cut by 4 bases, the J end by 6 bases, with 16 bases between. Here the CDR3 DNA reads TGCGCCAGCAGCACGCCAGCGCCGACCGCTGAAGCTTTCTTT. This codes for CASSTPAPTAEAFF.

The rearrangement joins TRBV29-1 to TRBJ1-1, with D possibly matching TRBD1 (5 bases). From germline, CDR1 is SQVTM and CDR2 ANQGSEA. CDR3 length equals 17 residues. V dropped 4 bases and J dropped 8 bases, with 29 bases sitting between them. CDR3 amino acids: CSVGIRSKPIGGLEAFF. The CDR3 region has the DNA TGCAGCGTTGGGATTCGGTCCAAGCCAATTGGGGGTCTCGAAGCTTTCTTT.

V gene TRBV28 combines with J gene TRBJ1-2; D gene uncertain. V was cut by 6 bases and J by 3 bases, with 17 bases left in between. The germline CDR1 and CDR2 sequences are MDHEN and SYDVKM. The CDR3 sequence is 15 residues long. This CDR3 is CASSVTGRIHYGYTF. Written as DNA, the CDR3 is TGTGCCAGCAGCGTCACCGGGAGGATCCACTATGGCTACACCTTC.

The chain links TRBV30 to TRBJ1-5; D unclear. Germline V gene data show CDR1 as GTSNPN and CDR2 as SVGIG (reference sequence). Between the trimmed V and J ends, which lost 1 base and 6 bases, there was a span of 10 bases. There are 13 residues in the CDR3. The CDR3 bases are TGTGCCTGGAGTGGGGCAGCTGGTCAGCCCCAGCATTTT. Protein product: CAWSGAAGQPQHF.

The chain couples TRBV10-1 to TRBJ2-1, with 10 bases identical to TRBD2. This CDR3 has 18 amino acids. From germline, CDR1 is WNHNN and CDR2 SYGVQD (reference sequence). V lost 0 bases, J lost 4 bases, and 9 bases stayed unmatched. CDR3 protein: CASSESFTGLAAYNEQFF. In DNA, the CDR3 is TGCGCCAGCAGTGAGTCGTTCACTGGACTAGCGGCTTACAATGAGCAGTTCTTC.